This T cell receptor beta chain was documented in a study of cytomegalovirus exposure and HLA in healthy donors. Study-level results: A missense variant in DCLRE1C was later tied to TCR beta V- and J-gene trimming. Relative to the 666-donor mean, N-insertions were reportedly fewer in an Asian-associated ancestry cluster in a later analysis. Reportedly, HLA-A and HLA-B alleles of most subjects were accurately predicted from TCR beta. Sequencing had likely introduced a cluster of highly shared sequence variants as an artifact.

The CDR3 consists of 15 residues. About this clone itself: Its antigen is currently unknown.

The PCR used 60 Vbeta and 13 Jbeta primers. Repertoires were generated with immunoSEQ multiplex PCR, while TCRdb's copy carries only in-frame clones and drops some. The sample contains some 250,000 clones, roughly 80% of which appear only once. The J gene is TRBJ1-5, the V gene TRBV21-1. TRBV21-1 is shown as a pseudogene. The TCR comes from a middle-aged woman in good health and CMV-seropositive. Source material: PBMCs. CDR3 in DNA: TGTGCCAGCAGCCTTCAAGGACTGGGCAATCAGCCCCAGCATTTT. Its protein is CASSLQGLGNQPQHF.